This is a list of T cell receptor beta chains from one sample in a study of early T cells in non-severe SARS-CoV-2 infection. TCRdb re-called the 5' RACE reads through MiXCR, storing one row per CDR3 protein. The data contain 35,000 to 50,000 distinct CDR3 sequences, about 23% of them singletons. The sample was whole blood, taken at baseline. The receptor set was obtained from an adult who was a healthcare worker with PCR-confirmed SARS-CoV-2 infection or an uninfected control (not recorded which). Both conserved end residues are trimmed from each CDR3.

CDR3	J	V
ASSIRQVYGYT	TRBJ1-2	TRBV19
ASHRDTHYEQY	TRBJ2-7	TRBV5-4
ASRPGTYEQY	TRBJ2-7	TRBV2
SARKGSRELF	TRBJ2-2	TRBV20-1
ASSLISGVNTEAF	TRBJ1-1	TRBV4-3
ASSRWTSGGGGIQY	TRBJ2-4	TRBV14
ASSFGTSGLDTQY	TRBJ2-3	TRBV27
ASSLAGQGGGFYEQY	TRBJ2-7	TRBV11-2
ASSQDRWLAGITDTQY	TRBJ2-3	TRBV3-1
ASSYRATGLNTEAF	TRBJ1-1	TRBV6-5
ASSLLANQPQH	TRBJ1-5	TRBV11-2
ASGRETQY	TRBJ2-5	TRBV25-1
AWDREDQPQH	TRBJ1-5	TRBV30
ASSQGVRSYNEQF	TRBJ2-1	TRBV4-1
ASSPPAREYNEQF	TRBJ2-1	TRBV18
ASSSRLAGSDTQY	TRBJ2-3	TRBV5-4
ASSLRGGGDTQY	TRBJ2-3	TRBV27
ASSYKGGPAETQY	TRBJ2-5	TRBV7-6